The source of this T cell receptor (beta chain) is a study of early stage breast cancer tumors. This clone appeared once. The antigen is undetermined. CDR3 size: 15 residues. V gave up 0 bases and J gave up 4 bases; unmatched junction bases: 4. The germline gives CDR1 SGHRS, CDR2 YFSETQ. General study findings and limits: Compared with adjacent normal breast, tumors showed around 2.7-fold denser, more clonal T cells.

Repertoires were generated with immunoSEQ multiplex PCR, while TCRdb's copy carries only in-frame clones and drops some. The table shows some 21,000 clones, with 76% occurring only once. The clonotype comes from a person between 55 and 70 years old with breast cancer. The sample was blood. The chain carries TRBV5-1 and TRBJ2-3, with 8 bases lining up with TRBD1. CDR3 amino acids: CASSLGGQAADTQYF. The DNA of the CDR3 is TGCGCCAGCAGCTTGGGGGGACAGGCCGCAGATACGCAGTATTTT.